This TCR beta chain was obtained from a study of identical twins. Trimming took off 7 bases at V and 0 bases at J, with 13 bases between the two ends. CDR1 and CDR2 (germline): ENHRY, SYGVKD. The CDR3 is made up of 15 amino acids. Using its own MiXCR run on the 5' RACE reads, TCRdb lists one record per CDR3 protein. In the table there are fewer than 500,000 distinct CDR3 sequences, roughly an eighth of which are singletons. The same specimen was also included in a second study, on yellow fever vaccine responses in identical twins.

Sequenced sample: CD4+ T cells sorted from blood. This chain uses TRBV10-3 with TRBJ2-1, with D possibly matching TRBD2 (6 bases). The clonotype comes from a woman between 18 and 29 years old in good health. CDR3 in DNA: TGTGCCATCAAAGGCGGGGCAAGCTCCTACAATGAGCAGTTCTTC. This translates into CAIKGGASSYNEQFF.